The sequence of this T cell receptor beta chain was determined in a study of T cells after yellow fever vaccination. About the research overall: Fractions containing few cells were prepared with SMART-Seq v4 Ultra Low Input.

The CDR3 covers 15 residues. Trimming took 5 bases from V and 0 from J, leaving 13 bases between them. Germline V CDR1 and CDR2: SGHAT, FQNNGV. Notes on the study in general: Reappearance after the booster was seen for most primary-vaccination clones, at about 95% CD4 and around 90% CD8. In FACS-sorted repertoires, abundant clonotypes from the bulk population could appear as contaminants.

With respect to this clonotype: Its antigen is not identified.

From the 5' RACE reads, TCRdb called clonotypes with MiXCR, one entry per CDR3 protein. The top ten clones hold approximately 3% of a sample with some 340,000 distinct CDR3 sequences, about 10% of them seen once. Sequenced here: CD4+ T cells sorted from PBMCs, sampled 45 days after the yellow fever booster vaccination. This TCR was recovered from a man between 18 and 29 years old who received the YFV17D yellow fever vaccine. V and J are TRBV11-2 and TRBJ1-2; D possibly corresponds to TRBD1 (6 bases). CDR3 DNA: TGTGCCAGCAGCCCACAGGGTCCTACTAACTATGGCTACACCTTC. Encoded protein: CASSPQGPTNYGYTF.